The present T cell receptor beta chain was sequenced within a study of T cell responses to AZD1222 COVID-19 vaccine. Study outcomes and limitations: The repertoires were collected only after the peak T cell response. Most donors were white British and more were female, and clonal diversity was possibly underestimated. Spike-specific TCR breadth and depth rose after two AZD1222 doses. Regions 160-218 and 743-854 held dominance among vaccine-associated CD4 TCRs, which spanned spike.

Points on this clone: Its target is unknown.

This CDR3 comprises 14 residues. V trimming: 4 bases; J trimming: 2 bases; junction bases outside the gene matches: 2. Per germline, CDR1 SGHRS and CDR2 YFSETQ. The table came from immunoSEQ multiplex PCR; TCRdb's copy has only in-frame clones and leaves some out. The repertoire holds roughly 170,000 clones, with 75% to 90% as singletons. The source material was peripheral blood, sampled on day 0 of AZD1222 vaccination. The clonotype comes from an adult in good health. The genes are TRBV5-1 and TRBJ1-4; 7 nucleotides align to TRBD1. In nucleotides, the CDR3 is TGCGCCAGCAGCGCGGGACAGACTAATGAAAAACTGTTTTTT. It translates to CASSAGQTNEKLFF.